This TCR beta chain was sequenced for a study of vaccination effects on CD4 cells after COVID-19. ViraFEST used viral peptide pools to expand antigen-specific CD4+ T cells before sequencing. When around nine days of culture had elapsed, CD4+ T cells were isolated. Vaccine recipients lacked prior SARS-CoV-2 infection and had negative nucleocapsid antibodies. The protocol was immunoSEQ multiplex PCR, while the TCRdb copy is restricted to in-frame clones and leaves out a portion. The sample lists tens of thousands of clones; 55% to 85% were seen once. Looked up from germline, CDR1 is SEHNR and CDR2 is FQNEAQ (reference sequence). The junction had 6 bases not matched to a gene; V was cut back by 5 bases and J by 5 bases. The CDR3 consists of 14 residues. As to this clone: Its antigen is unknown.

The chain uses TRBV7-9 and TRBJ2-5; 9 bases fit TRBD1. The sequenced sample was CD4+ T cells from PBMCs cultured with HCoV-OC43 spike peptides, obtained before COVID-19 vaccination. As for subset: HCoV-OC43 spike overlapping peptide pool stimulation. The origin of this receptor is a human donor who received a COVID-19 vaccine. The CDR3 DNA reads as TGTGCCAGCAGCCCGACAGGGGGAGGGGAGACCCAGTACTTC. Amino acid sequence: CASSPTGGGETQYF.